The present T cell receptor (beta chain) was sequenced within a study of blood T cell repertoires in COVID-19. Overall study context: Donors in the United States, Italy and Spain gave samples during acute or convalescent COVID-19.

This clone was counted once. J was trimmed by 0 bases and V by 3 bases; bases with no gene match: 4. In germline, CDR1 is GTSNPN, CDR2 SVGIG (reference sequence). This CDR3 is built from 15 residues. The authors' processing: Estimation of nucleated cell counts was performed using reference gene primer amplification. Profiling relied on immunoSEQ multiplex PCR, and the TCRdb table lists in-frame clones only, not all of them. V and J calls plus clone size are reproduced from that table; the DNA served to infer D and trimming. The sample comprises some 260,000 clones, 70% to 90% of which are singletons, and just under 1% rests with the top ten.

The rearrangement links TRBV30 to TRBJ1-5; 8 bases agree with TRBD1. The sample taken for sequencing was peripheral blood. The sequence derives from a woman aged 40 to 49 who had recovered from COVID-19. The CDR3 protein is CAWSPGQGSNQPQHF. The CDR3 DNA reads as TGTGCCTGGAGCCCAGGACAGGGTAGCAATCAGCCCCAGCATTTT. Using reference TRBV30 and TRBJ1-5 for the parts outside the CDR3, the full variable domain is SQTIHQWPATLVQPVGSPLSLECTVEGTSNPNLYWYRQAAGRGLQLLFYSVGIGQISSEVPQNLSASRPQDRQFILSSKKLLLSDSGFYLCAWSPGQGSNQPQHFGDGTRLSIL.